Shown below are 26 T cell receptor beta chains from a single sample sequenced in a study of control samples from healthy donors and cancer patients. The method was immunoSEQ multiplex PCR; TCRdb's version includes in-frame clones alone and lacks a portion of them. The profile shows about 120,000 clones, 70% to 90% of them singletons. Material: blood. The origin of the receptors is a man aged 35 to 55 in good health.

The chain employs TRBV30 and TRBJ1-2, with D possibly TRBD1 on 5 matching bases. Trimming removed 0 bases from V and 2 bases from J, with 10 bases in between. Germline loops: CDR1 GTSNPN, CDR2 SVGIG (reference sequence). This CDR3 has 14 residues. CDR3 amino acids: CAWSVWDLNYGYTF. The CDR3, as DNA: TGTGCCTGGAGTGTATGGGACTTAAACTATGGCTACACCTTC.

The chain recombines TRBV2 with TRBJ1-2, with 8 bases identical to TRBD1. The length of the CDR3 is 16 residues. Germline V gene lookup returns CDR1 SNHLY and CDR2 FYNNEI. J was trimmed by 3 bases and V by 8 bases; bases with no gene match: 14. The DNA for the CDR3 is TGTGCCAGCGAGATGAGAGCAGGGGGCATAGACTATGGCTACACCTTC. Translation gives CASEMRAGGIDYGYTF.

This clone was seen just once. The rearrangement uses TRBV18 and TRBJ2-3; TRBD1 matches 8 bases. The CDR3 loop spans 15 amino acids. The V segment lost 3 bases and the J segment 2 bases; nucleotides outside the gene matches: 4. Germline CDR1 and CDR2: KGHSH and LQKENI. The CDR3 reads CASSPDRATTDTQYF. The CDR3 bases are TGTGCCAGCTCACCGGACAGGGCTACCACAGATACGCAGTATTTT.

This chain links TRBV30 with TRBJ2-3; D is perhaps TRBD2 (6 bases). Germline values: CDR1 GTSNPN, CDR2 SVGIG (reference sequence). The germline V and J ends were trimmed by 1 base and 1 base, with 12 bases remaining between them. The CDR3 contains 15 residues. The DNA for the CDR3 is TGTGCCTGGAGTGGGGGTAGCGGACGCACAGATACGCAGTATTTT. Its translation is CAWSGGSGRTDTQYF.

V usage is TRBV11-1 and J usage is TRBJ2-7; TRBD2 is a possible D gene (6 bases). Germline CDR1 SGHAT, CDR2 FQDESV (reference sequence). Trimming cost V 0 bases and J 0 bases, with 9 bases left between them. The CDR3 covers 15 residues. DNA of the CDR3: TGTGCCAGCAGCTTAGCGCGGGGAAACTCCTACGAGCAGTACTTC. Protein sequence: CASSLARGNSYEQYF.

The chain joins TRBV19 to TRBJ2-7; 9 nucleotides agree with TRBD2. Germline V CDR1 and CDR2: LNHDA, SQIVND (reference sequence). The CDR3 spans 14 residues. J was trimmed by 7 bases and V by 3 bases; bases with no gene match: 7. The CDR3 protein is CASSIRAGGGEQYF. CDR3 bases: TGTGCCAGTAGTATTAGAGCGGGGGGAGGTGAGCAGTACTTC. Filled out from reference TRBV19 and TRBJ2-7, the complete variable domain reads DGGITQSPKYLFRKEGQNVTLSCEQNLNHDAMYWYRQDPGQGLRLIYYSQIVNDFQKGDIAEGYSVSREKKESFPLTVTSAQKNPTAFYLCASSIRAGGGEQYFGPGTRLTVT.

The J gene is TRBJ2-7, the V gene TRBV9, with D perhaps given as TRBD1 or TRBD2 (5 bases each). This CDR3 has 13 residues. CDR1 and CDR2 from the germline V gene are SGDLS and YYNGEE. The V end lost 0 bases, the J end lost 5 bases, and 9 bases lay between the germline ends. CDR3 in DNA: TGTGCCAGCAGCGTAGGAGGGACGCACGAGCAGTACTTC. Translating gives CASSVGGTHEQYF.

The rearrangement uses TRBV5-1 and TRBJ1-4; TRBD1 matches 10 bases. The germline CDR1 and CDR2 sequences are SGHRS and YFSETQ. V lost 4 bases and J lost 7; bases outside the gene matches: 10. The length of the CDR3 is 16 residues. The CDR3 nucleotides are TGCGCCAGCAGCCGGGGGACAGGGGATGGGCGTGAAAAACTGTTTTTT. Translating it yields CASSRGTGDGREKLFF.

V and J are TRBV29-1 and TRBJ1-3, with a tentative D call TRBD1 (5 bases). Germline V gives CDR1 SQVTM, CDR2 ANQGSEA. There are 14 residues in the CDR3. V lost 3 bases to trimming and J lost 0 bases, with 9 bases between them. The CDR3 DNA reads as TGCAGCGTTGATACGGGGCGCTCTGGAAACACCATATATTTT. It yields the protein CSVDTGRSGNTIYF.

The chain is built from TRBV5-8 and TRBJ1-4; TRBD1 agrees at 7 bases. This CDR3 spans 14 amino acids. The V and J ends lost 0 bases and 8 bases, in that order; junction bases with no gene match: 4. Germline CDR1 and CDR2: SGHTS and YDEGEE. The CDR3 region has the DNA TGTGCCAGCAGCTTGGGACAGGGCGAAGAAAAACTGTTTTTT. Its translation is CASSLGQGEEKLFF.

J is TRBJ2-3 and V is TRBV29-1; D unclear. CDR1 SQVTM and CDR2 ANQGSEA come from the germline V gene. V was shortened by 1 base and J by 0 bases, with 5 bases between the two germline ends. CDR3 length: 13 amino acids. The CDR3 coding sequence is TGCAGCGTTGAAGCCTCTAGCACAGATACGCAGTATTTT. It is translated as CSVEASSTDTQYF.

The gene calls are TRBV5-1 and TRBJ2-4; weak D call: TRBD2 (6 bases). In germline, CDR1 is SGHRS, CDR2 YFSETQ. The ends were cut back, 3 bases at V and 8 bases at J, with 15 bases in the middle. CDR3 length: 14 residues. The CDR3 sequence: CASSSGTGTDIQYF. Here the CDR3 DNA reads TGCGCCAGCAGCTCCGGGACTGGTACAGACATTCAGTACTTC.

The CDR3 region is CAWTPSRGAPLHF. The CDR3, as DNA: TGTGCCTGGACTCCCAGCAGGGGCGCACCCCTCCACTTT. The chain couples TRBV30 to TRBJ1-6; D may be TRBD1 (6 bases). The CDR3 sequence is 13 residues long. Germline V gene data show CDR1 as GTSNPN and CDR2 as SVGIG (reference sequence). V was cut by 4 bases and J by 11 bases, with 15 bases left in between. Together with reference TRBV30 and TRBJ1-6, the CDR3 gives the full variable domain: SQTIHQWPATLVQPVGSPLSLECTVEGTSNPNLYWYRQAAGRGLQLLFYSVGIGQISSEVPQNLSASRPQDRQFILSSKKLLLSDSGFYLCAWTPSRGAPLHFGNGTRLTVT.

This clone showed up just a few times. The chain carries TRBV25-1 and TRBJ2-7, with 8 nucleotides matching TRBD1. The germline gives CDR1 MGHDK, CDR2 SYGVNS. V was pared by 3 bases and J by 3 bases, with 7 bases of the junction left unmatched. This CDR3 comprises 15 residues. CDR3 in DNA: TGTGCCAGCAGTGATTCTGCAGGGGGCGTCTACGAGCAGTACTTC. Protein product: CASSDSAGGVYEQYF.

The rearrangement links TRBV18 to TRBJ1-5, with D possibly being TRBD1 (5 bases). The V gene's germline CDR1 is KGHSH and CDR2 LQKENI. The V and J ends lost 4 bases and 5 bases respectively, with 9 bases between them. The CDR3 contains 13 residues. The CDR3 nucleotides are TGTGCCAGCTCACAGGACACCTATCAGCCCCAGCATTTT. This codes for CASSQDTYQPQHF.

This sequence joins TRBV30 and TRBJ2-1; 11 nucleotides agree with TRBD1. The CDR3 has 11 residues. V was clipped by 8 bases and J by 7 bases; unmatched bases: 1. Germline V gene sequence: CDR1 GTSNPN, CDR2 SVGIG (reference sequence). CDR3 sequence reads: CAGDRGNEQFF. CDR3 sequence (DNA): TGTGCCGGGGACAGGGGGAATGAGCAGTTCTTC.

The chain joins TRBV10-3 to TRBJ2-7; D unresolved. This CDR3 comprises 14 residues. Trimming pared 0 bases from V and 2 bases from J, leaving 8 bases between. CDR1 is ENHRY, CDR2 SYGVKD, per germline. Written as DNA, the CDR3 is TGTGCCATCAGTGAGTCTTCCCAGACCTACGAGCAGTACTTC. Translation gives CAISESSQTYEQYF.

The J gene is TRBJ1-1, the V gene TRBV6-5; a weak D match, TRBD1 (5 bases). CDR1 MNHEY and CDR2 SVGAGI come from the germline V gene. The CDR3 is made up of 12 amino acids. The ends were cut back, 7 bases at V and 12 bases at J, with 18 bases in the middle. CDR3 region: CASTPWMGGSFF. CDR3 bases: TGTGCCAGCACCCCCTGGATGGGGGGATCTTTCTTT.

The chain is built from TRBV9 and TRBJ1-1; the D gene is possibly TRBD1 (5 bases). In germline, CDR1 is SGDLS, CDR2 YYNGEE. The CDR3 totals 15 residues. Trimming stripped 4 bases from V and 0 bases from J, with 13 bases between. In DNA, the CDR3 is TGTGCCAGCAGCCCAAGTGTGGGGGTGAACACTGAAGCTTTCTTT. Translated: CASSPSVGVNTEAFF.

The J gene is TRBJ2-3, the V gene TRBV15; 8 positions match TRBD2. This CDR3 spans 16 amino acids. The ends lost 5 bases at V and 7 bases at J; junction bases unmatched: 14. CDR1 is LNHNV, CDR2 YYDKDF, per germline (reference sequence). The CDR3 here is CATSSSWSGGRNTQYF. CDR3 DNA: TGTGCCACCAGCTCTTCGTGGAGCGGGGGCAGGAATACGCAGTATTTT.

This chain uses TRBV4-2 with TRBJ2-1; D possibly matches TRBD1 or TRBD2 (6 bases each). Germline values: CDR1 LGHNA, CDR2 YNFKEQ. The CDR3 has 17 amino acids. V lost 3 bases and J lost 9, with 24 bases in between. For the CDR3, the DNA is TGTGCCAGCAGCCACTCCGGGACTGGGGGGCCCATGGGTGAGCAGTTCTTC. Translating it yields CASSHSGTGGPMGEQFF.

V is TRBV28 and J is TRBJ1-1; no reliable D call. V was pared by 6 bases and J by 11 bases, with 13 bases between. The germline V gene has CDR1 MDHEN and CDR2 SYDVKM. The CDR3 totals 11 residues. CDR3 residues: CASSGLGWAFF. The CDR3 DNA reads TGTGCCAGCAGCGGTCTGGGCTGGGCTTTCTTT.

The rearrangement joins TRBV12-3 or TRBV12-4 to TRBJ1-3, with D maybe TRBD1 (5 bases). This CDR3 has 11 amino acids. Trimming cost V 3 bases and J 11 bases, with 8 bases left between them. The CDR3 bases are TGTGCCAGCAGTTTGGGGGGGTCCATATATTTT. It specifies CASSLGGSIYF.

The V gene is TRBV27, the J gene TRBJ1-1, with 9 bases fitting TRBD1. Per the germline V gene, CDR1 is MNHEY and CDR2 is SMNVEV (reference sequence). J gave up 0 bases and V 5 bases, and 10 bases lay outside the gene matches. The CDR3 consists of 17 residues. CDR3 sequence (DNA): TGTGCCAGCAGTGGGGGACAGGGAAAAACCATGAACACTGAAGCTTTCTTT. It is translated as CASSGGQGKTMNTEAFF.

V usage is TRBV7-9 and J usage is TRBJ2-2; D is unresolved. The CDR3 covers 12 residues. Germline V gives CDR1 SEHNR, CDR2 FQNEAQ (reference sequence). The V end lost 5 bases, the J end lost 5 bases, and 6 bases lay between the germline ends. The CDR3 DNA is TGTGCCAGCAGCGAAGCGACCGGGGAGCTGTTTTTT. Translating gives CASSEATGELFF.

The chain employs TRBV19 and TRBJ1-6; 7 nucleotides agree with TRBD1. The V gene's germline CDR1 is LNHDA and CDR2 SQIVND (reference sequence). This CDR3 has 18 residues. V lost 5 bases and J lost 2; bases outside the gene matches: 12. This CDR3 is CASSPYARQGTYNSPLHF. CDR3 nucleotide sequence: TGTGCCAGTAGTCCCTACGCCAGACAGGGAACCTATAATTCACCCCTCCACTTT.